These 25 T cell receptor beta chains originate from one sample sequenced in a study of CD8+ T cells in alopecia areata. Following RNA extraction, reverse transcription yielded cDNA that acted as the sequencing template. The repertoire was sequenced with immunoSEQ multiplex PCR; TCRdb's copy has only in-frame clones and lacks some. Of 130,000 to 150,000 clones in the sample, over 70% were seen once. The sample was CD8+ T cells sorted from blood, taken at week 0. Source of these receptors: a human donor with alopecia areata.

The rearrangement joins TRBV4-1 to TRBJ2-7, with D tentatively TRBD2 (5 bases). This CDR3 comprises 16 residues. Trimming shortened V by 4 bases and J by 5 bases, and 21 bases separated the two germline ends. From germline, CDR1 is MGHRA and CDR2 YSYEKL. This CDR3 reads CASSPTETSGIDEQYF. CDR3 DNA sequence: TGCGCCAGCAGCCCCACGGAGACAAGCGGCATCGACGAGCAGTACTTC.

V and J are TRBV27 and TRBJ2-3, with a tentative D call TRBD2 (6 bases). The germline V gene has CDR1 MNHEY and CDR2 SMNVEV (reference sequence). Trimming stripped 6 bases from V and 1 base from J, with 14 bases between. The CDR3 extends over 15 amino acids. CDR3 in DNA: TGTGCCAGCAGCCGACTAGAGAGGGGCACAGATACGCAGTATTTT. It translates to CASSRLERGTDTQYF.

J is TRBJ2-1 and V is TRBV4-1, with 7 bases aligning to TRBD2. The CDR3 extends over 14 amino acids. The junction had 8 bases not matched to a gene; V was cut back by 4 bases and J by 8 bases. CDR1 MGHRA and CDR2 YSYEKL come from the germline V gene. CDR3 nucleotide sequence: TGCGCCAGCAGCCCCCGACTAGCCTCCGATGAGCAGTTCTTC. Amino acids: CASSPRLASDEQFF.

The chain has TRBV27 and TRBJ1-4; 9 bases agree with TRBD1. This CDR3 spans 15 amino acids. Germline V gene sequence: CDR1 MNHEY, CDR2 SMNVEV (reference sequence). The V gene end was trimmed by 8 bases and the J gene end by 6 bases; junction bases not matched to a gene: 10. CDR3 in DNA: TGTGCCAGCCATGACACAGGGGGCGGGGATGAAAAACTGTTTTTT. As protein: CASHDTGGGDEKLFF. Variable domain in full (rest from reference TRBV27 and TRBJ1-4): EAQVTQNPRYLITVTGKKLTVTCSQNMNHEYMSWYRQDPGLGLRQIYYSMNVEVTDKGDVPEGYKVSRKEKRNFPLILESPSPNQTSLYFCASHDTGGGDEKLFFGSGTQLSVL.

The rearrangement uses TRBV7-9 and TRBJ2-7; D is unresolved. CDR1 and CDR2 (germline): SEHNR, FQNEAQ (reference sequence). V dropped 5 bases and J dropped 2 bases, with 16 bases sitting between them. The CDR3 length is 15 residues. CDR3 sequence: CASSEPVGQAYEQYF. The CDR3 DNA sequence: TGTGCCAGCAGCGAACCCGTCGGGCAAGCCTACGAGCAGTACTTC. The whole variable domain, filled in from reference TRBV7-9 and TRBJ2-7, reads DTGVSQNPRHKITKRGQNVTFRCDPISEHNRLYWYRQTLGQGPEFLTYFQNEAQLEKSRLLSDRFSAERPKGSFSTLEIQRTEQGDSAMYLCASSEPVGQAYEQYFGPGTRLTVT.

This chain connects TRBV6-5 to TRBJ1-2; D might be TRBD1 (5 bases). CDR1 is MNHEY and CDR2 is SVGAGI in the germline V gene. V lost 5 bases, J lost 2 bases, and 9 bases lay in between. The CDR3 is 13 amino acids. CDR3 sequence: CASSMTANYGYTF. The CDR3 DNA reads TGTGCCAGCAGTATGACAGCGAACTATGGCTACACCTTC.

The rearrangement joins TRBV19 to TRBJ2-7, with 8 nucleotides matching TRBD2. The CDR3 loop spans 12 amino acids. After removal of 10 bases from V and 4 bases from J, the junction contained 6 bases not matched to a gene. CDR1 is LNHDA and CDR2 is SQIVND in the germline V gene (reference sequence). This chain's CDR3 is CATGGAPYEQYF. In DNA form, the CDR3 reads TGTGCCACCGGGGGGGCGCCTTACGAGCAGTACTTC.

In this sample, this clone turned up a few times. Distinct nucleotide sequences in the sample also encode this CDR3. The CDR3 is CASSYSSGNEQFF. CDR3 coding DNA: TGTGCCAGCAGTTACTCGAGTGGCAATGAGCAGTTCTTC. The chain employs TRBV6-5 and TRBJ2-1; D is unclear. Germline lookup yields CDR1 MNHEY and CDR2 SVGAGI. The CDR3 contains 13 residues. With 0 bases removed from V and 6 bases from J, the gap between germline ends came to 6 bases.

This clone was counted between two and nine times. The chain carries TRBV2 and TRBJ2-1; the match to TRBD2 covers 10 bases. The CDR3 has 13 amino acids. With V trimmed by 5 bases and J by 15 bases, 10 bases remained unmatched. Looked up from germline, CDR1 is SNHLY and CDR2 is FYNNEI. CDR3 in DNA: TGTGCCAGCAGTCCGGAAGCGGGAGGGGGCGGGTTCTTC. Translation gives CASSPEAGGGGFF.

The sample holds a few counts of this clone. The chain couples TRBV11-2 to TRBJ1-1, with unresolved D. The germline V gene has CDR1 SGHAT and CDR2 FQNNGV. V was pared by 1 base and J by 6 bases, with 15 bases between. The CDR3 extends over 15 amino acids. As DNA, the CDR3 is TGTGCCAGCAGCTTAGCGTCAATCCCCCCCCCTGAAGCTTTCTTT. Its translation is CASSLASIPPPEAFF. The full variable domain, with the rest looked up from reference TRBV11-2 and TRBJ1-1, is EAGVAQSPRYKIIEKRQSVAFWCNPISGHATLYWYQQILGQGPKLLIQFQNNGVVDDSQLPKDRFSAERLKGVDSTLKIQPAKLEDSAVYLCASSLASIPPPEAFFGQGTRLTVV.

This clone counts as medium-sized. The chain joins TRBV7-9 to TRBJ2-3; TRBD2 agrees at 7 bases. V lost 6 bases and J lost 0; bases outside the gene matches: 9. Germline-derived CDR1 and CDR2 are SEHNR and FQNEAQ (reference sequence). The CDR3 runs to 16 residues. CDR3 loop: CASSHLADTSTDTQYF. The DNA for the CDR3 is TGTGCCAGCAGTCACCTAGCGGATACTAGCACAGATACGCAGTATTTT. The full variable domain, in which reference TRBV7-9 and TRBJ2-3 provide the parts outside the CDR3, is DTGVSQNPRHKITKRGQNVTFRCDPISEHNRLYWYRQTLGQGPEFLTYFQNEAQLEKSRLLSDRFSAERPKGSFSTLEIQRTEQGDSAMYLCASSHLADTSTDTQYFGPGTRLTVL.

The chain carries TRBV2 and TRBJ2-3, with 8 bases identical to TRBD1. The CDR3 contains 18 residues. Trimming removed 5 bases from V and 2 bases from J; junction bases left unmatched: 15. Per germline, CDR1 SNHLY and CDR2 FYNNEI. CDR3 loop: CASSQLSTGTGDTDTQYF. Written as DNA, the CDR3 is TGTGCCAGCAGTCAACTTTCCACCGGGACAGGTGACACAGATACGCAGTATTTT.

In its sample, this clone was seen once. V usage is TRBV9 and J usage is TRBJ1-1; D unclear. V was shortened by 0 bases and J by 5 bases, with 8 bases between the two germline ends. This CDR3 is 13 amino acids long. Germline-derived CDR1 and CDR2 are SGDLS and YYNGEE. The CDR3: CASSVGAVTEAFF. DNA for the CDR3: TGTGCCAGCAGCGTAGGGGCCGTGACTGAAGCTTTCTTT.

J is TRBJ2-3 and V is TRBV5-4, with no clear D. The CDR3 spans 12 residues. Germline values: CDR1 SGHNT, CDR2 YYREEE (reference sequence). Trimming stripped 0 bases from V and 5 bases from J, with 4 bases between. The CDR3 sequence: CASSLEGDTQYF. The CDR3 DNA reads as TGTGCCAGCAGCTTGGAAGGAGATACGCAGTATTTT.

The J gene is TRBJ2-7, the V gene TRBV6-5; tentatively, D is TRBD2 (5 bases). Germline values: CDR1 MNHEY, CDR2 SVGAGI. The CDR3 runs 15 residues. V lost 5 bases to trimming and J lost 3 bases, with 17 bases between them. CDR3 loop: CASSLAGLGFYEQYF. CDR3 nucleotide sequence: TGTGCCAGCAGTCTCGCGGGTCTAGGCTTCTACGAGCAGTACTTC.

This clone was seen a handful of times. V usage is TRBV4-1 and J usage is TRBJ2-7, with D possibly matching TRBD2 (5 bases). Germline V gene data show CDR1 as MGHRA and CDR2 as YSYEKL. Trimming left V 3 bases short and J 6 bases short, with 12 bases between. The CDR3 runs to 13 residues. This CDR3 is CASSHRAGVEQYF. As DNA, the CDR3 is TGCGCCAGCAGCCACCGAGCCGGGGTCGAGCAGTACTTC.

V usage is TRBV30 and J usage is TRBJ1-2; possible D gene TRBD1, 6 bases. CDR1 GTSNPN and CDR2 SVGIG come from the germline V gene (reference sequence). Trimming pared 4 bases from V and 4 bases from J, leaving 16 bases between. CDR3 length: 14 residues. CDR3 sequence reads: CAWTLRDTLYGYTF. Written as DNA, the CDR3 is TGTGCCTGGACCTTAAGGGACACGCTCTATGGCTACACCTTC.

The chain links TRBV11-2 to TRBJ2-7, with TRBD1 as a possible D gene (6 bases). The germline V and J ends were trimmed by 5 bases and 5 bases, with 22 bases remaining between them. Germline V gene data show CDR1 as SGHAT and CDR2 as FQNNGV. CDR3 size: 16 residues. The CDR3 is CASSPWTALETDEQYF. CDR3 nucleotides: TGTGCCAGCAGCCCGTGGACAGCCCTAGAAACTGACGAGCAGTACTTC. The full variable domain, completed using reference TRBV11-2 and TRBJ2-7, is EAGVAQSPRYKIIEKRQSVAFWCNPISGHATLYWYQQILGQGPKLLIQFQNNGVVDDSQLPKDRFSAERLKGVDSTLKIQPAKLEDSAVYLCASSPWTALETDEQYFGPGTRLTVT.

This chain joins TRBV27 and TRBJ2-7, with a possible D match to TRBD1 (6 bases). V was cut by 0 bases and J by 2 bases, with 14 bases left in between. CDR3 length: 16 residues. Germline assignment: CDR1 MNHEY and CDR2 SMNVEV (reference sequence). The CDR3 DNA reads TGTGCCAGCAGTTTATCGGCCGCGGACAGAGCCTACGAGCAGTACTTC. This sequence encodes CASSLSAADRAYEQYF.

A note on this clone: The sample contains more than one DNA sequence encoding this CDR3. The V call is TRBV19, the J call TRBJ2-2; no clear D gene. From germline, CDR1 is LNHDA and CDR2 SQIVND (reference sequence). The CDR3 has 11 residues. V shed 3 bases and J shed 6 bases, with 2 bases lying between them. As DNA, the CDR3 is TGTGCCAGTAGTATCGCCGGGGAGCTGTTTTTT. It translates to CASSIAGELFF.

The chain carries TRBV27 and TRBJ1-1; 7 nucleotides agree with TRBD1. CDR1 and CDR2 from the germline V gene are MNHEY and SMNVEV (reference sequence). This CDR3 comprises 14 residues. The V gene end was trimmed by 5 bases and the J gene end by 5 bases; junction bases not matched to a gene: 8. CDR3 nucleotides: TGTGCCAGCAGTCGGGGCTACAGGGGAACTGAAGCTTTCTTT. Protein: CASSRGYRGTEAFF.

This clone was detected a few times. The gene calls are TRBV27 and TRBJ2-3; 10 positions match TRBD1. This CDR3 region has 16 residues. The germline gives CDR1 MNHEY, CDR2 SMNVEV (reference sequence). V shed 3 bases, J shed 2 bases, and the junction held 5 bases outside the gene matches. The CDR3 region is CASSLGGQGFTDTQYF. The CDR3, as DNA: TGTGCCAGCAGTTTGGGGGGACAGGGGTTCACAGATACGCAGTATTTT.

The CDR3 DNA is TGTGCCAGTAGTATAGGACAGGCGAAGAACACTGAAGCTTTCTTT. It is translated as CASSIGQAKNTEAFF. V and J are TRBV19 and TRBJ1-1; possibly TRBD1 for D (6 bases). Between the trimmed V and J ends, which lost 1 base and 1 base, there was a span of 10 bases. The CDR3 totals 15 residues. Per the germline V gene, CDR1 is LNHDA and CDR2 is SQIVND (reference sequence).

Remarks on this clone: Additional DNA sequences in this sample encode the identical CDR3. The chain is built from TRBV7-9 and TRBJ2-3; weak D call: TRBD2 (5 bases). Germline loops: CDR1 SEHNR, CDR2 FQNEAQ (reference sequence). The CDR3 runs 15 residues. Trimming stripped 2 bases from V and 2 bases from J, with 11 bases between. The CDR3 loop reads CASSLRGANTDTQYF. The CDR3 DNA reads TGTGCCAGCAGCTTACGGGGTGCCAACACAGATACGCAGTATTTT.

This clone was seen only once. This rearrangement joins TRBV9 to TRBJ2-1, with 11 bases aligning to TRBD2. Germline V gene sequence: CDR1 SGDLS, CDR2 YYNGEE. The CDR3 totals 15 residues. After removal of 0 bases from V and 6 bases from J, the junction contained 2 bases not matched to a gene. CDR3 sequence: CASSVEGLAVNEQFF. The CDR3 region has the DNA TGTGCCAGCAGCGTAGAGGGACTAGCGGTCAATGAGCAGTTCTTC.